The clone carrying this TCR beta chain was detected a few times. Its antigen is currently unknown. Two oligonucleotides, mixed equimolar, formed the beta constant-region primer covering TRBC1 and TRBC2. Four rounds of PCR amplified the ligated cDNA using nested alpha and beta constant-region primers plus SP2. Via MiXCR, TCRdb re-called the UMI-ligation and nested PCR reads, giving one row per CDR3 protein. Counted here are 120,000 to 150,000 distinct CDR3 sequences, under 25% occurring once; the ten biggest clones make up 0.11%. This entry is derived from a study of naive and memory T cell subsets. General study points: The power law exponent of TCR abundance differed between naive and memory cells. Naive repertoires, especially CD8, held a few larger clonotypes, possibly memory cells re-expressing CD45RA.

With 7 bases clipped from V and 0 bases from J, the junction kept 4 bases outside the gene matches. Germline CDR1 and CDR2: SGHRS and YFSETQ. The CDR3 runs to 15 residues. Separate alpha and beta amplification began at the second PCR step. The source material was naive CD4+ T cells from blood. The TCR was taken from a human donor in good health. The rearrangement joins TRBV5-1 to TRBJ2-1; 10 positions match TRBD2. The CDR3: CASGTSVSSYNEQFF. The CDR3 nucleotides are TGCGCCAGCGGGACTAGCGTCAGCTCCTACAATGAGCAGTTCTTC.